A single T cell receptor (beta chain) is shown here with its context. Its antigen is unknown. These data are taken from a study of T cell repertoires in cytomegalovirus infection. Findings and caveats of the study: Frequencies of public TCR beta families were cumulated, and this identified carriers of CMV plus the relevant HLA.

Germline V gene lookup returns CDR1 SGHNT and CDR2 YYREEE (reference sequence). The CDR3 consists of 13 residues. Trimming took 4 bases from V and 3 from J, leaving 8 bases between them. MiXCR was run by TCRdb on the reads, yielding one entry per CDR3 protein. The profile covers approximately 220,000 distinct CDR3 sequences, with around two fifths appearing a single time and approximately 59% taken by the ten largest. The sequences come from CD8+ T cells from cultured PBMCs, collected from culture after CMV antigen stimulation. The chain uses TRBV5-4 and TRBJ2-1; unclear D gene. This TCR derives from a human donor in good health (CMV status not recorded). Some clones in this sample may be carry-over from other donors' samples. CDR3 sequence reads: CASSVTNYNEQFF. In nucleotides, the CDR3 is TGTGCCAGCAGCGTGACAAACTACAATGAGCAGTTCTTC.